This T cell receptor beta chain was recorded in a study of beta chain features in type 1 diabetes. Study-wide findings and caveats: TCRB CDR3 length was moderately but significantly reduced in all four CD4+ subsets of Type 1 diabetes patients.

cDNA synthesis used the whole RNA isolate, giving expressed TCRB sequences. The method was immunoSEQ multiplex PCR; TCRdb's version includes in-frame clones alone and lacks a portion of them. This table has about 340,000 clones, about a tenth appearing once. This clone was detected a few times. Its antigen is not identified. Per germline, CDR1 GTSNPN and CDR2 SVGIG (reference sequence). The CDR3 sequence is 14 residues long. V trimming: 4 bases; J trimming: 0 bases; junction bases outside the gene matches: 4. The chain has TRBV30 and TRBJ2-3; 7 nucleotides line up with TRBD2. The material sequenced was central memory CD4+ T cells from blood. This TCR derives from a man aged 25-45 years with type 1 diabetes. The CDR3 sequence is CAWTSGTSTDTQYF. CDR3 in DNA: TGTGCCTGGACTAGCGGCACTAGCACAGATACGCAGTATTTT.